The 20 T cell receptor beta chains below all came from one sample that was sequenced in a study of control samples from healthy donors and cancer patients. Sequenced by immunoSEQ multiplex PCR; TCRdb stores in-frame clones only, minus some. This repertoire shows about 130,000 clones, 85% to 95% found once; its top ten account for about 0.6%. The sequencing input was PBMCs. These receptors all come from a man aged 80 or over with head and neck cancer.

J is TRBJ1-3 and V is TRBV5-1; D possibly corresponds to TRBD1 (5 bases). The CDR3 is 16 amino acids. The V gene lost 4 bases and the J gene lost 4 bases, with 18 bases spanning the gap. Germline V gives CDR1 SGHRS, CDR2 YFSETQ. In DNA form, the CDR3 reads TGCGCCAGCAGCCCCGACCCCAGCGGGGCCGGAAACACCATATATTTT. Its translation: CASSPDPSGAGNTIYF.

The chain employs TRBV9 and TRBJ2-3; no reliable D call. Germline V gives CDR1 SGDLS, CDR2 YYNGEE. V was pared by 4 bases and J by 0 bases, with 9 bases between. CDR3 size: 14 residues. CDR3 bases: TGTGCCAGCAGCCTGGGTTCTAGCACAGATACGCAGTATTTT. Encoded protein: CASSLGSSTDTQYF.

The rearrangement links TRBV5-1 to TRBJ2-1, with TRBD2 identical over 10 bases. The germline gives CDR1 SGHRS, CDR2 YFSETQ. V shed 7 bases, J shed 0 bases, and the junction held 10 bases outside the gene matches. The CDR3 sequence is 17 residues long. CDR3 coding DNA: TGCGCCAGCCGCGGTGGTAGCGGGGGGAGCTCCTACAATGAGCAGTTCTTC. Translation gives CASRGGSGGSSYNEQFF.

This chain uses TRBV5-1 with TRBJ2-7; D not resolved. This CDR3 is 13 amino acids long. V was shortened by 1 base and J by 5 bases, with 10 bases between the two germline ends. CDR1 SGHRS and CDR2 YFSETQ come from the germline V gene. The CDR3 sequence is CASSLNVGDEQYF. The CDR3 DNA reads as TGCGCCAGCAGCTTGAACGTAGGAGACGAGCAGTACTTC.

This clone was seen a single time. The chain combines TRBV6-5 with TRBJ1-1; 8 bases agree with TRBD1. The CDR3 sequence is 13 residues long. V trimming: 8 bases; J trimming: 6 bases; junction bases outside the gene matches: 8. Germline CDR1 is MNHEY and CDR2 is SVGAGI. This CDR3 reads CASLRGQVAEAFF. The CDR3 DNA reads as TGTGCCAGCCTCAGGGGGCAGGTCGCTGAAGCTTTCTTT.

This rearrangement joins TRBV4-1 to TRBJ2-7; the match to TRBD2 covers 10 bases. The CDR3 covers 16 residues. V was pared by 0 bases and J by 5 bases, with 7 bases of the junction left unmatched. Germline V gives CDR1 MGHRA, CDR2 YSYEKL. DNA of the CDR3: TGCGCCAGCAGCCAAGATGGGAGCGGGGGGGCTAACGAGCAGTACTTC. Protein sequence: CASSQDGSGGANEQYF.

The chain is built from TRBV2 and TRBJ2-7; D is perhaps TRBD1 (7 bases). Trimming shortened V by 6 bases and J by 3 bases, and 24 bases separated the two germline ends. The CDR3 spans 17 residues. Germline V CDR1 and CDR2: SNHLY, FYNNEI. In DNA form, the CDR3 reads TGTGCCAGCAGGAGGGGGTTGGGGGGACAGAGAATCTACGAGCAGTACTTC. Translation: CASRRGLGGQRIYEQYF.

The chain recombines TRBV5-1 with TRBJ1-4; D might be TRBD1 (5 bases). The CDR3 is 15 residues long. Germline assignment: CDR1 SGHRS and CDR2 YFSETQ. Trimming took 2 bases from V and 3 from J, leaving 11 bases between them. CDR3 sequence reads: CASSFREAPNEKLFF. The CDR3 coding sequence is TGCGCCAGCAGCTTCAGGGAGGCGCCTAATGAAAAACTGTTTTTT.

This chain connects TRBV6-1 to TRBJ2-7; 13 positions agree with TRBD2. Germline loops: CDR1 MNHNS, CDR2 SASEGT. The CDR3 has 19 amino acids. With 1 base clipped from V and 4 bases from J, the junction kept 13 bases outside the gene matches. In DNA, the CDR3 is TGTGCCAGCAGTGAAGTAGGACTAGCGGGAGAGGTACCGTTATACGAGCAGTACTTC. This sequence encodes CASSEVGLAGEVPLYEQYF.

The chain recombines TRBV6-4 with TRBJ2-7, with 13 bases lining up with TRBD2. The CDR3 contains 17 residues. The ends lost 2 bases at V and 0 bases at J; junction bases unmatched: 4. Germline CDR1 MRHNA, CDR2 SNTAGT. The CDR3 region has the DNA TGTGCCAGCAGTGACCCGGGGACTAGCGGGACCTCCTACGAGCAGTACTTC. It translates to CASSDPGTSGTSYEQYF.

This clone occurred once. The CDR3 DNA sequence: TGTGCCAGCTCCCCATGGACAACCGCGAACACCGGGGAGCTGTTTTTT. Its protein product is CASSPWTTANTGELFF. V usage is TRBV18 and J usage is TRBJ2-2; possible D gene TRBD1, 5 bases. The germline CDR1 and CDR2 sequences are KGHSH and LQKENI. This CDR3 is 16 amino acids long. V lost 6 bases to trimming and J lost 0 bases, with 14 bases between them.

The chain joins TRBV5-5 to TRBJ1-3; no definite D call. This CDR3 comprises 14 residues. Trimming took off 3 bases at V and 7 bases at J, with 14 bases between the two ends. The germline gives CDR1 SGHKS, CDR2 YYEKEE (reference sequence). The CDR3 DNA is TGTGCCAGCAGCTCCCAAGTACACGGGAACACCATATATTTT. As protein: CASSSQVHGNTIYF.

The CDR3 region has the DNA TGCGCCAGCAGCCAACGGACAGGGCGAAGCACTGAAGCTTTCTTT. Amino acid sequence: CASSQRTGRSTEAFF. The J gene is TRBJ1-1, the V gene TRBV4-1; TRBD1 agrees at 8 bases. The length of the CDR3 is 15 residues. J lost 4 bases, V lost 2 bases, and 6 bases had no gene match. CDR1 MGHRA and CDR2 YSYEKL come from the germline V gene.

The chain is built from TRBV7-9 and TRBJ1-5; D is perhaps TRBD1 (5 bases). Germline V gene data show CDR1 as SEHNR and CDR2 as FQNEAQ (reference sequence). The CDR3 totals 17 residues. Trimming took 5 bases from V and 9 from J, leaving 26 bases between them. The CDR3 loop is CASSQGTGQLGNVPQHF. The CDR3 coding sequence is TGTGCCAGCAGCCAAGGGACTGGCCAACTGGGGAATGTGCCCCAGCATTTT.

The chain links TRBV5-1 to TRBJ2-1, with D tentatively TRBD1 (5 bases). V was pared by 0 bases and J by 1 base, with 8 bases between. The CDR3 covers 15 residues. Germline lookup yields CDR1 SGHRS and CDR2 YFSETQ. The CDR3 reads CASSLGGHSYNEQFF. The CDR3 nucleotides read TGCGCCAGCAGCTTGGGGGGCCATTCCTACAATGAGCAGTTCTTC. Variable domain in full (rest from reference TRBV5-1 and TRBJ2-1): KAGVTQTPRYLIKTRGQQVTLSCSPISGHRSVSWYQQTPGQGLQFLFEYFSETQRNKGNFPGRFSGRQFSNSRSEMNVSTLELGDSALYLCASSLGGHSYNEQFFGPGTRLTVL.

V is TRBV9 and J is TRBJ1-2; TRBD1 agrees at 7 bases. V trimming: 3 bases; J trimming: 2 bases; junction bases outside the gene matches: 10. Germline CDR1 SGDLS, CDR2 YYNGEE. The CDR3 is made up of 16 amino acids. The CDR3 here is CASSGDREGVNYGYTF. Written as DNA, the CDR3 is TGTGCCAGCAGCGGCGACAGGGAAGGTGTCAACTATGGCTACACCTTC.

The table lists this clone with a few counts. This sequence joins TRBV3-1 (or the pseudogene TRBV3-2) and TRBJ2-5; 11 nucleotides agree with TRBD2. Losses at the gene ends were 4 bases for V and 1 base for J; bases not matched to a gene: 5. Germline V gene lookup returns CDR1 LGHDT and CDR2 YNNKEL (reference sequence). The CDR3 runs 16 residues. The CDR3 region is CASSLGLAGRQETQYF. The DNA for the CDR3 is TGTGCCAGCAGCCTTGGACTAGCGGGCCGCCAAGAGACCCAGTACTTC.

V usage is TRBV15 and J usage is TRBJ2-2; 9 bases line up with TRBD2. The germline CDR1 and CDR2 sequences are LNHNV and YYDKDF (reference sequence). CDR3 length: 15 amino acids. Trimming took 0 bases from V and 7 from J; bases not matched to a gene: 3. The CDR3 nucleotides read TGTGCCACCAGCAGAGATACTAGCGGGTTCGGGGAGCTGTTTTTT. Its protein is CATSRDTSGFGELFF. The full variable domain, its missing parts supplied by reference TRBV15 and TRBJ2-2, is DAMVIQNPRYQVTQFGKPVTLSCSQTLNHNVMYWYQQKSSQAPKLLFHYYDKDFNNEADTPDNFQSRRPNTSFCFLDIRSPGLGDTAMYLCATSRDTSGFGELFFGEGSRLTVL.

The CDR3 DNA is TGTGCCAGCAGCCCGGGACTAGTGGGCTACAATGAGCAGTTCTTC. This translates into CASSPGLVGYNEQFF. The chain links TRBV7-9 to TRBJ2-1; 8 bases match TRBD2. CDR3 length: 15 residues. Germline loops: CDR1 SEHNR, CDR2 FQNEAQ (reference sequence). Trimming cost V 5 bases and J 3 bases; bases outside gene matches: 6.

The V gene is TRBV30, the J gene TRBJ1-3, with D possibly matching TRBD1 (5 bases). Germline lookup yields CDR1 GTSNPN and CDR2 SVGIG (reference sequence). There are 16 residues in the CDR3. Trimming took off 1 base at V and 0 bases at J, with 13 bases between the two ends. This chain's CDR3 is CAWSAAGAYSGNTIYF. CDR3 in DNA: TGTGCCTGGAGTGCAGCCGGGGCCTACTCTGGAAACACCATATATTTT.